This T cell receptor beta chain originates from a study of blood T cells in healthy people across ages. The study, taken as a whole, reports: Whereas aged donors had fewer naive CD4+ cells, long-lived donors had more of them and higher diversity.

The CDR3 is made up of 13 amino acids. CDR1 MNHNY and CDR2 SVGAGI come from the germline V gene (reference sequence). V lost 7 bases to trimming and J lost 9 bases, with 16 bases between them. For the second PCR, which ran for roughly 6 to 12 cycles, a sample-barcoded 5' primer and a J-beta primer mix were used. TCRdb itself ran the 5' RACE reads through MiXCR, one entry per CDR3 protein. The sample shows 1.5 million to 2 million distinct CDR3 sequences, 49% of them seen only once. Each donor had 9 to 10 milliliters of peripheral blood drawn. With regard to this clonotype: Antigen specificity is unknown.

This receptor was taken from a woman aged 40 to 50 in good health. Sequencing was performed on blood. This chain uses TRBV6-6 with TRBJ2-1, with D hard to call. The CDR3 loop reads CASILTTGREQFF. Here the CDR3 DNA reads TGTGCCAGCATTCTAACGACCGGGCGTGAGCAGTTCTTC.